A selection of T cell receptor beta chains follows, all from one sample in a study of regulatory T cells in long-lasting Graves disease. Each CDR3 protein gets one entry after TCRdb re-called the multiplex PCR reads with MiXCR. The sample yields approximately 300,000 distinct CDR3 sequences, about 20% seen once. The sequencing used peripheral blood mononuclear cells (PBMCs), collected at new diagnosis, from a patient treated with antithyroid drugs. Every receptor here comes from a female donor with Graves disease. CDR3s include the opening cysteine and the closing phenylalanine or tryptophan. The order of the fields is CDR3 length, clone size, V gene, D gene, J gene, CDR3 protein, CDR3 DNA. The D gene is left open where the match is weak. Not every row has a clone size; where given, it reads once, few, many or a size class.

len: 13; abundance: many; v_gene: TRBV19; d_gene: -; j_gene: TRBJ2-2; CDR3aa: CASAQKITGELFF; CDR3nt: TGTGCCAGCGCCCAGAAGATCACCGGGGAGCTGTTTTTT
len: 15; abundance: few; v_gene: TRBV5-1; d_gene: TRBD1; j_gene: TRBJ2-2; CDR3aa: CASRIRQGAPGELFF; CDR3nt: TGCGCCAGCAGGATACGACAGGGGGCCCCCGGGGAGCTGTTTTTT
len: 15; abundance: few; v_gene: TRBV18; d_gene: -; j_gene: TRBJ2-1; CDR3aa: CASSPVWGSYNEQFF; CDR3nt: TGTGCCAGCTCACCCGTGTGGGGGTCCTACAATGAGCAGTTCTTC
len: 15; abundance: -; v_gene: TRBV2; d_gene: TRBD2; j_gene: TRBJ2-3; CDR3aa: CASNGRGARTDTQYF; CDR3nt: TGTGCCAGCAATGGGCGGGGGGCGAGGACAGATACGCAGTATTTT
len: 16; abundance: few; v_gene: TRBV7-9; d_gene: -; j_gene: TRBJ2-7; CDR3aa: CASSPRRSGSRSEQYF; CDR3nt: TGTGCCAGCAGCCCCCGGCGGTCGGGGAGTAGGTCGGAGCAGTACTTC
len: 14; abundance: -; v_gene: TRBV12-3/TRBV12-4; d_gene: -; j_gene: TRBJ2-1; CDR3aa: CASRTPGHNNEQFF; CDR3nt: TGTGCCAGCAGGACCCCGGGACATAACAATGAGCAGTTCTTC
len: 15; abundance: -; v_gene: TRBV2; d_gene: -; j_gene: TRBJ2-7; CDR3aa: CASSERVGGFRKQYF; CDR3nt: TGTGCCAGCAGTGAAAGGGTCGGGGGCTTTCGCAAGCAGTACTTC
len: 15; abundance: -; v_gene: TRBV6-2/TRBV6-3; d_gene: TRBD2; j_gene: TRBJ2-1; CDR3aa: CASSEVAGGVNEQFF; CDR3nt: TGTGCCAGCAGTGAAGTCGCGGGAGGTGTCAATGAGCAGTTCTTC
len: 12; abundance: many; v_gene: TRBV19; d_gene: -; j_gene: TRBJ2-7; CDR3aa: CASMKQGGEQYF; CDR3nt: TGTGCCAGTATGAAACAGGGAGGCGAGCAGTACTTC
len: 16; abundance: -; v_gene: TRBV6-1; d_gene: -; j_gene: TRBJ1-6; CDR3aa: CASRLYGGEFGSPLHF; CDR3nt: TGTGCCAGCAGACTCTATGGGGGGGAGTTCGGCTCACCCCTCCACTTT
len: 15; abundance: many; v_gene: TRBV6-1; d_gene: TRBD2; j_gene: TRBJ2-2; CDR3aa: CASSGGLAGWTELFF; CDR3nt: TGTGCCAGCAGTGGCGGACTAGCGGGTTGGACGGAGCTGTTTTTT
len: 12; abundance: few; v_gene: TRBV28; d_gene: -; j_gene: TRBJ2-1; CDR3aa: CASSLQENEQFF; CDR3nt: TGTGCCAGCAGCCTCCAAGAAAATGAGCAGTTCTTC
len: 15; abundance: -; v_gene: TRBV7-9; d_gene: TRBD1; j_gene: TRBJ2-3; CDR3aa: CASEKTGEGTDTQYF; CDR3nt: TGTGCCAGCGAAAAGACAGGGGAAGGAACAGATACGCAGTATTTT
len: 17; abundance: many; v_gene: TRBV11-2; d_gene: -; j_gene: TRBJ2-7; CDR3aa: CASSPLPEGGESYEQYF; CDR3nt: TGTGCCAGCAGCCCGCTTCCCGAAGGGGGGGAATCCTACGAGCAGTACTTC
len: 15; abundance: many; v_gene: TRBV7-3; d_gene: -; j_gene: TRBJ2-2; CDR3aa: CASSLGDANTGELFF; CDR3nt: TGTGCCAGCAGCTTAGGGGATGCGAACACCGGGGAGCTGTTTTTT
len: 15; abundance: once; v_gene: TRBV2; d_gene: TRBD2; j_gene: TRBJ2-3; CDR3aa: CASRRTSGNSDTQYF; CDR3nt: TGTGCCAGCAGAAGGACTAGCGGGAACTCAGATACGCAGTATTTT
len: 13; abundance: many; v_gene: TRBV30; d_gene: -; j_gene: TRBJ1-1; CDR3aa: CAWSVIETSEAFF; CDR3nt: TGTGCCTGGAGTGTAATCGAAACTTCTGAAGCTTTCTTT
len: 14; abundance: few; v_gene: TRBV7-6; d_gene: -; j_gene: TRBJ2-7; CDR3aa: CASSLNWDSYEQYF; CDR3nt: TGTGCCAGCAGCTTGAACTGGGACTCCTACGAGCAGTACTTC
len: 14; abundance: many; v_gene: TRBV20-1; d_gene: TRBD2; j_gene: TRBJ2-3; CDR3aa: CSAGRAGAPDTQYF; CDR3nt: TGCAGTGCTGGCCGAGCGGGAGCTCCAGATACGCAGTATTTT
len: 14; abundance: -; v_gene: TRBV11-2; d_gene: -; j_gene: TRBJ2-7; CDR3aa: CASSPQRANRGQYF; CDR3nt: TGTGCCAGCAGCCCCCAGAGGGCAAATCGCGGGCAGTACTTC
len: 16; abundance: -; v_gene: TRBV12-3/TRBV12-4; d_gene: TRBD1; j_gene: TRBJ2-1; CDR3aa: CASSTGQGEGYNEQFF; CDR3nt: TGTGCCAGCAGTACCGGACAGGGCGAAGGATACAATGAGCAGTTCTTC
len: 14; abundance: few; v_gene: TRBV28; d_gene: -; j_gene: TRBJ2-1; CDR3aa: CASSSASVDNEQFF; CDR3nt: TGTGCCAGCAGTTCAGCTAGCGTCGACAATGAGCAGTTCTTC
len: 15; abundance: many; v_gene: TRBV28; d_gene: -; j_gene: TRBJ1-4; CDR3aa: CASSRDTPTNEKLFF; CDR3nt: TGTGCCAGCAGTCGGGATACCCCAACTAATGAAAAACTGTTTTTT
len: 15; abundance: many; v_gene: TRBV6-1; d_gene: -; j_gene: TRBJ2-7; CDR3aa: CASSAATGRSNEQYF; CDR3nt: TGTGCCAGCAGTGCGGCGACAGGAAGGTCGAACGAGCAGTACTTC
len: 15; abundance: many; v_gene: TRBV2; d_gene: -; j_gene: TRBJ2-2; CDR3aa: CASSEGRENTGELFF; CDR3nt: TGTGCCAGCAGTGAAGGGCGGGAGAACACCGGGGAGCTGTTTTTT
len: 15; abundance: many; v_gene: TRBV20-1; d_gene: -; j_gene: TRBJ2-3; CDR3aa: CSPLNYREKEDTQYF; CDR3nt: TGCAGCCCATTGAACTATCGGGAGAAAGAGGATACGCAGTATTTT
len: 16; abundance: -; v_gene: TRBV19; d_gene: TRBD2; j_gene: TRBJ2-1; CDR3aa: CARPGTSGRRKYEQFF; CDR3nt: TGTGCCAGACCCGGGACTAGCGGGAGGCGGAAGTATGAGCAGTTCTTC